The sample holds many counts of the clone carrying this T cell receptor beta chain. Its specificity is not known. This entry comes from a study of T-cell memory formation after mild COVID-19. As for the study in general: TCR clustering was largely donor specific. Study-wide findings and caveats: Clones that shrank (day 15 to 85) were balanced CD4/CD8, whereas later expanders leaned CD4+. There was no confirmation that second-wave clones peaking on day 37 were SARS-CoV-2 specific.

The CDR3 has 14 residues. Unmatched junction bases numbered 4, after V lost 6 bases and J lost 3 bases. TCRdb used MiXCR to reprocess the 5' RACE reads, holding one entry per CDR3 protein. Altogether a few hundred thousand distinct CDR3 sequences are present, 20% to 25% being singletons, with the ten largest covering about 8.7%. This receptor was taken from an adult woman who had mild COVID-19 (a few samples of this study predate the infection). Cell type and time point are not known. The sample consisted of PBMCs or a T cell subset sorted from them (not recorded which). The rearrangement uses TRBV12-3 or TRBV12-4 and TRBJ1-1; 10 positions agree with TRBD1. CDR3 residues: CASSLTGGYTEAFF. The CDR3 DNA is TGTGCCAGCAGCTTGACAGGGGGCTACACTGAAGCTTTCTTT.